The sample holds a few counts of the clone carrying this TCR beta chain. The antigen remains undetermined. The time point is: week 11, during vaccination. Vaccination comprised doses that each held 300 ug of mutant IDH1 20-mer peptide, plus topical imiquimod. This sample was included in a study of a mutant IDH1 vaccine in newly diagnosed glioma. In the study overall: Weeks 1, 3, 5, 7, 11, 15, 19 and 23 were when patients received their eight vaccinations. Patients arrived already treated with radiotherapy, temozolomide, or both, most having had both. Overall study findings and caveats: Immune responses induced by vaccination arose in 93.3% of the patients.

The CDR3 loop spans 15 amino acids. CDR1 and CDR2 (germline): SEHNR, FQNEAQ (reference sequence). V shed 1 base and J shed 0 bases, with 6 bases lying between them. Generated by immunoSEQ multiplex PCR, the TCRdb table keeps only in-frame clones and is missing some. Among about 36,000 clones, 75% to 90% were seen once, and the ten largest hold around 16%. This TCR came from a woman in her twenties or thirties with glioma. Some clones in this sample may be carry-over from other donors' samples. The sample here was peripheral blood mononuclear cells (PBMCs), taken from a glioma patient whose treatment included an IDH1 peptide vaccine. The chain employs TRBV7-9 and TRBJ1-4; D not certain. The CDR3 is CASSLGLTTNEKLFF. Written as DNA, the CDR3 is TGTGCCAGCAGCTTAGGGTTAACAACTAATGAAAAACTGTTTTTT.